The sequence of this TCR beta chain was determined in a study of lymphopenia after photon versus proton radiotherapy. Study results and caveats: Proton therapy kept repertoires fairly stable, unlike photons, which gained effector/memory cells. Post-nadir diversity loss with photons came from oligoclonal expansion, particularly CD8+ Temra cells.

This clone was found once. Antigen specificity is unknown. TCRdb's table, derived via immunoSEQ multiplex PCR, lists solely in-frame clones and lacks some. Among some 42,000 clones, roughly four fifths were seen once, and the ten largest hold over 20%. V shed 5 bases and J 3 bases; nucleotides not matched to a gene: 7. CDR1 SGHDT and CDR2 YYEEEE come from the germline V gene. The CDR3 has 15 residues. This material consisted of peripheral blood, taken from a patient treated with proton-based radiotherapy. The sequence was collected from a woman aged 70-85 years with pancreatic cancer. V gene TRBV5-6 combines with J gene TRBJ1-1, with TRBD1 identical over 10 bases. CDR3 protein: CASRSWGTGDTEAFF. The CDR3 DNA sequence: TGTGCCAGCAGATCATGGGGGACAGGGGACACTGAAGCTTTCTTT.